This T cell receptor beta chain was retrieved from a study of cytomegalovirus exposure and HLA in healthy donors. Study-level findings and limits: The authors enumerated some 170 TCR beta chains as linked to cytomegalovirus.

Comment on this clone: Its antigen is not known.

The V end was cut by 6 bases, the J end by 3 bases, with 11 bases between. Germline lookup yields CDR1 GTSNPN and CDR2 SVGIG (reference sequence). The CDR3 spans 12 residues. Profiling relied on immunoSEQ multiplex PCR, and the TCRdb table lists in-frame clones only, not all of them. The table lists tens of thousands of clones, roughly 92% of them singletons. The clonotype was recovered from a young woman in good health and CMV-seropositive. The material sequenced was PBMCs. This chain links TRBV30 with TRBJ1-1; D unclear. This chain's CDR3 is CACGTEYTEAFF. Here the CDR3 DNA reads TGTGCCTGCGGCACAGAGTACACTGAAGCTTTCTTT.